This TCR beta chain is from a study of T cells after yellow fever vaccination. TCRdb re-analysed the 5' RACE reads in MiXCR, keeping a single row per CDR3 protein. The profile shows under 300,000 distinct CDR3 sequences, less than 9% of them singletons. The table lists this clonotype with many counts. V was clipped by 5 bases and J by 8 bases; unmatched bases: 2. The CDR3 runs to 12 residues. Material: CD4+ T cells sorted from PBMCs, obtained 15 days after the yellow fever booster vaccination. The sequence was collected from a man aged 30 to 45 who received the YFV17D yellow fever vaccine. J is TRBJ2-2 and V is TRBV12-3 or TRBV12-4; 7 bases map to TRBD1. This chain's CDR3 is CASSPGQGELFF. Written as DNA, the CDR3 is TGTGCCAGCAGTCCGGGACAGGGGGAGCTGTTTTTT.